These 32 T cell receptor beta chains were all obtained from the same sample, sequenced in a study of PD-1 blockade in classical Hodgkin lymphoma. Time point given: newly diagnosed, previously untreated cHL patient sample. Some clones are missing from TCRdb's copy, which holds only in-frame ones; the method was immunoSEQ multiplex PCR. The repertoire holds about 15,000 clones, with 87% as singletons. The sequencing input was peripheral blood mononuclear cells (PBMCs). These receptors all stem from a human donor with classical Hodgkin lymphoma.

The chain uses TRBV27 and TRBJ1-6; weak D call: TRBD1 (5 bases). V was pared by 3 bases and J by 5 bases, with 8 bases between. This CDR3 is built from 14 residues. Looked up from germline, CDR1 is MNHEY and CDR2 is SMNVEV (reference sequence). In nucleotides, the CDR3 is TGTGCCAGCAGTTTTGACAGAAATAATTCACCCCTCCACTTT. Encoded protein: CASSFDRNNSPLHF.

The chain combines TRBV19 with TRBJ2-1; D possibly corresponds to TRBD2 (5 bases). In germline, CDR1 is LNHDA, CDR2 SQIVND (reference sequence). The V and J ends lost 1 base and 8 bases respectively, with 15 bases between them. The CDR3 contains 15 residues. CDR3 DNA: TGTGCCAGTAGTATAGTTGGGGTGCTGAGGGATGAGCAGTTCTTC. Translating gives CASSIVGVLRDEQFF.

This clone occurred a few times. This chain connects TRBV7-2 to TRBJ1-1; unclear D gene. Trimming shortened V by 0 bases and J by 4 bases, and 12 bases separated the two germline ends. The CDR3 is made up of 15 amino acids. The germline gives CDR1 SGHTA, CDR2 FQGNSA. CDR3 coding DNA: TGTGCCAGCAGCTTAGCGTTTGCCCCGAGCACTGAAGCTTTCTTT. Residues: CASSLAFAPSTEAFF.

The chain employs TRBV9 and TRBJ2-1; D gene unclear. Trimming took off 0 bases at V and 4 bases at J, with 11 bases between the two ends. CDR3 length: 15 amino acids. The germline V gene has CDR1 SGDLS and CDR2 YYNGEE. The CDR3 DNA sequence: TGTGCCAGCAGCGTAGAGTGGGCAGAATACAATGAGCAGTTCTTC. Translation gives CASSVEWAEYNEQFF. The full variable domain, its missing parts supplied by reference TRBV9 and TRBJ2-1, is DSGVTQTPKHLITATGQRVTLRCSPRSGDLSVYWYQQSLDQGLQFLIQYYNGEERAKGNILERFSAQQFPDLHSELNLSSLELGDSALYFCASSVEWAEYNEQFFGPGTRLTVL.

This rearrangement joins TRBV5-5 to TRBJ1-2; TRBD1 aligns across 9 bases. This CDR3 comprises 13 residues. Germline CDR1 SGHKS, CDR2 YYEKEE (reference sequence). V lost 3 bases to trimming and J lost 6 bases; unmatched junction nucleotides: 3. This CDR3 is CASSYTGGNGYTF. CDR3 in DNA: TGTGCCAGCAGCTACACAGGGGGCAATGGCTACACCTTC.

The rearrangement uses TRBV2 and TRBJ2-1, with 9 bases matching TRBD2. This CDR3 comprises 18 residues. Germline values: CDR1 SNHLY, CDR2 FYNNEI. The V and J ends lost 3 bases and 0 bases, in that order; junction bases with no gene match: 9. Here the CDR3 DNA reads TGTGCCAGCAGTGATGGGTCGCTAGCGGGGACCTCCTACAATGAGCAGTTCTTC. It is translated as CASSDGSLAGTSYNEQFF.

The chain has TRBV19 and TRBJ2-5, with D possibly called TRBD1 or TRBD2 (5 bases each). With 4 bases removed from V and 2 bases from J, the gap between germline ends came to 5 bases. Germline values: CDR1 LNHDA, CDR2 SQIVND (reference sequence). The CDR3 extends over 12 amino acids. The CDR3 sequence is CASSRGQETQYF. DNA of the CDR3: TGTGCCAGTAGTAGGGGGCAAGAGACCCAGTACTTC.

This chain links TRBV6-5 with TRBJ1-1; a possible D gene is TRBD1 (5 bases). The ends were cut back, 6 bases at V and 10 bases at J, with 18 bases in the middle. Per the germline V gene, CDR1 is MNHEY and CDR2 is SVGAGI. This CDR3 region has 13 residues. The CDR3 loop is CASRTTEGLGAFF. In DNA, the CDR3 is TGTGCCAGCAGAACAACTGAGGGGCTGGGAGCTTTCTTT.

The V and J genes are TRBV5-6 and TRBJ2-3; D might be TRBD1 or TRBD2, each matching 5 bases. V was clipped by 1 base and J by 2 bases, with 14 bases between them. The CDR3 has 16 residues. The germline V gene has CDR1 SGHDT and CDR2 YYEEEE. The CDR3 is CASSLMYLGDTDTQYF. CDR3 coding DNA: TGTGCCAGCAGCTTGATGTACCTGGGGGACACAGATACGCAGTATTTT.

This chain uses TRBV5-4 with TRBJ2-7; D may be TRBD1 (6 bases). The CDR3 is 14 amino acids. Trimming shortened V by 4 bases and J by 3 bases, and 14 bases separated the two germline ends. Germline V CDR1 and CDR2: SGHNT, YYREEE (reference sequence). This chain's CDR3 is CASSEDSAIYEQYF. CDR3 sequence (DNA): TGTGCCAGCAGCGAGGACAGTGCGATCTACGAGCAGTACTTC.

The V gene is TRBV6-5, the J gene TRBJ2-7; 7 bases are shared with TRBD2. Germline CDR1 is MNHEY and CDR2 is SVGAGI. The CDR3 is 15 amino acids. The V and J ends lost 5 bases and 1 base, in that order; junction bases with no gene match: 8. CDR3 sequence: CASSNGGGGSYEQYF. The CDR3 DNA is TGTGCCAGCAGTAACGGCGGCGGGGGATCCTACGAGCAGTACTTC.

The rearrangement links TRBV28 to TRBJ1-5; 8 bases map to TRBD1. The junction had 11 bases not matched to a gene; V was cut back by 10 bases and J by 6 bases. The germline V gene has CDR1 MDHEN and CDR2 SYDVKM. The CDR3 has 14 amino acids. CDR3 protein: CANSPTGEAQPQHF. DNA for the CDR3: TGTGCCAACAGCCCGACAGGGGAGGCTCAGCCCCAGCATTTT.

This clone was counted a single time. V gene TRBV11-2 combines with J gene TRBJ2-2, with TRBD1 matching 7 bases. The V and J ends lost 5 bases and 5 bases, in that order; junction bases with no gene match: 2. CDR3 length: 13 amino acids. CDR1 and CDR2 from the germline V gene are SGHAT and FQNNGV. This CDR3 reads CASSRDRTGELFF. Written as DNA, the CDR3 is TGTGCCAGCAGCAGGGACAGAACCGGGGAGCTGTTTTTT.

CDR3 nucleotides: TGTGCCAGCACGGACAGGACCTACGAGCAGTACTTC. Encoded protein: CASTDRTYEQYF. The chain is built from TRBV19 and TRBJ2-7, with TRBD1 matching over 7 bases. Germline V gene data show CDR1 as LNHDA and CDR2 as SQIVND (reference sequence). The CDR3 is 12 amino acids. V was pared by 9 bases and J by 2 bases, with 4 bases of the junction left unmatched.

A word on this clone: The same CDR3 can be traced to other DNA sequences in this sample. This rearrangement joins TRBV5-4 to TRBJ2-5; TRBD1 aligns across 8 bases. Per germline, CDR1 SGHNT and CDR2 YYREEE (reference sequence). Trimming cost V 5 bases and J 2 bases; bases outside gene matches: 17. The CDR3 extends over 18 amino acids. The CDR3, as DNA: TGTGCCAGCAGTCCTGGGGTGCAGGGGGCGTCTGGGCAAGAGACCCAGTACTTC. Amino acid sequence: CASSPGVQGASGQETQYF.

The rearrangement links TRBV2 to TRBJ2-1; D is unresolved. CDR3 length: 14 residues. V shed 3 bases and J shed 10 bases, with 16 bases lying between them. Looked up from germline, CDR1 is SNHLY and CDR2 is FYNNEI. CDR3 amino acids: CASSDEPYSGEQFF. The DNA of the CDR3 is TGTGCCAGCAGTGATGAACCTTATTCTGGGGAGCAGTTCTTC.

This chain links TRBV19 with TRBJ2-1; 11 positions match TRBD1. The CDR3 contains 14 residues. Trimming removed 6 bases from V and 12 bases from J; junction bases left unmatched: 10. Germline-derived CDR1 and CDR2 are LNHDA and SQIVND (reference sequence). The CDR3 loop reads CASRDRGPYPRQFF. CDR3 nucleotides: TGTGCCAGTAGGGACAGGGGGCCCTACCCCCGGCAGTTCTTC.

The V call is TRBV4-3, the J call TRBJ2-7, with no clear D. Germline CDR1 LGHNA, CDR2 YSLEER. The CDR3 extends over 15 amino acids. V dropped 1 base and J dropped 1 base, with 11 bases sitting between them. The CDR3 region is CASSQGPGWSYEQYF. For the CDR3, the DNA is TGCGCCAGCAGCCAAGGCCCTGGATGGTCCTACGAGCAGTACTTC.

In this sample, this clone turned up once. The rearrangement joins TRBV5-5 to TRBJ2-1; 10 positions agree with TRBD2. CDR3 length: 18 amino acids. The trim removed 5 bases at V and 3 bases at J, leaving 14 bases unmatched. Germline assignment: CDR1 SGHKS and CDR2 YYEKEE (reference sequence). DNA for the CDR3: TGTGCCAGCAGTTTGTTCTTTACCCGGACTAGCGGCTACAATGAGCAGTTCTTC. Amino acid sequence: CASSLFFTRTSGYNEQFF. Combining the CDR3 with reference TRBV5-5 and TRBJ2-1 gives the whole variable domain DAGVTQSPTHLIKTRGQQVTLRCSPISGHKSVSWYQQVLGQGPQFIFQYYEKEERGRGNFPDRFSARQFPNYSSELNVNALLLGDSALYLCASSLFFTRTSGYNEQFFGPGTRLTVL.

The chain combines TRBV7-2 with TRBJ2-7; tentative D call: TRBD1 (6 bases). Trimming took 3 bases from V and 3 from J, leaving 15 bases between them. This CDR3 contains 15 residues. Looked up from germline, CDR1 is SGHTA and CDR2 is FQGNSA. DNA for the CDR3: TGTGCCAGCAGCTTCGGGACAAATAACTTCTACGAGCAGTACTTC. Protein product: CASSFGTNNFYEQYF. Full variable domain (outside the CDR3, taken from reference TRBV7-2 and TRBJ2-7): GAGVSQSPSNKVTEKGKDVELRCDPISGHTALYWYRQSLGQGLEFLIYFQGNSAPDKSGLPSDRFSAERTGGSVSTLTIQRTQQEDSAVYLCASSFGTNNFYEQYFGPGTRLTVT.

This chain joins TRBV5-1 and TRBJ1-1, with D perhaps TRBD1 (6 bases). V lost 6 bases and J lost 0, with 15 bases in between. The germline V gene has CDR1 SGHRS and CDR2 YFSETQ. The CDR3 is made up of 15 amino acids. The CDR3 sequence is CASKLGGLMNTEAFF. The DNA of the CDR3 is TGCGCCAGCAAACTGGGGGGGCTCATGAACACTGAAGCTTTCTTT.

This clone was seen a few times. CDR3 nucleotide sequence: TGTGCCAGCAGCCGAACGACTAGCGGGTATACGAGCGAGCAGTACTTC. Translating it yields CASSRTTSGYTSEQYF. The genes are TRBV27 and TRBJ2-7; 10 nucleotides agree with TRBD2. V was clipped by 6 bases and J by 6 bases; unmatched bases: 14. The CDR3 contains 16 residues. Germline CDR1 and CDR2: MNHEY and SMNVEV (reference sequence).

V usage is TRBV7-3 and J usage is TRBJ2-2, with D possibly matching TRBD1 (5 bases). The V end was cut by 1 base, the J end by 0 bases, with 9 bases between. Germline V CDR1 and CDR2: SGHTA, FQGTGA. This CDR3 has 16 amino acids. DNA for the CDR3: TGTGCCAGCAGCTTAATCGACAGTTCGAACACCGGGGAGCTGTTTTTT. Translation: CASSLIDSSNTGELFF. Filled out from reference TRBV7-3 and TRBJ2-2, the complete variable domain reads GAGVSQTPSNKVTEKGKYVELRCDPISGHTALYWYRQSLGQGPEFLIYFQGTGAADDSGLPNDRFFAVRPEGSVSTLKIQRTERGDSAVYLCASSLIDSSNTGELFFGEGSRLTVL.

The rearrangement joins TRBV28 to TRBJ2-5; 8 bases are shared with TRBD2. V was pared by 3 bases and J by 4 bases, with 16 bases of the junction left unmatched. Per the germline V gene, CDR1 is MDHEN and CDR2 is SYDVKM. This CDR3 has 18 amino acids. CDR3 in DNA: TGTGCCAGCAGTTTGGGTGGGCTAGCGGGCCAGGGGTTAGAGACCCAGTACTTC. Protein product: CASSLGGLAGQGLETQYF.

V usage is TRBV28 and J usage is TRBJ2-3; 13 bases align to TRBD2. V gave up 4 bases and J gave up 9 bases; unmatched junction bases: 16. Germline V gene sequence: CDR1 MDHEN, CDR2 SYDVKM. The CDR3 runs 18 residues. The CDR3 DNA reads TGTGCCAGCAGTTCGATCTTCACCGGGACTAGCGGGACTGACACGCAGTATTTT. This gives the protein CASSSIFTGTSGTDTQYF.

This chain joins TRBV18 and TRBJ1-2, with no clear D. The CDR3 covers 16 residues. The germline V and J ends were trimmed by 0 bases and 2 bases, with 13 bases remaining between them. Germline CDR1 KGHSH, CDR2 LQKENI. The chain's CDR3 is CASSPPGSRPNYGYTF. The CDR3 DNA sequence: TGTGCCAGCTCACCACCCGGCAGCAGACCCAACTATGGCTACACCTTC.

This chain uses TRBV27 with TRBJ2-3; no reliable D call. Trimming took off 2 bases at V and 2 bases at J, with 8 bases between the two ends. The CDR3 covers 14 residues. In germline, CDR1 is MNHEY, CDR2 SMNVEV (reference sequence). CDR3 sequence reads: CASSLLRSTDTQYF. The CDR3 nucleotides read TGTGCCAGCAGTTTACTGCGGTCCACAGATACGCAGTATTTT.

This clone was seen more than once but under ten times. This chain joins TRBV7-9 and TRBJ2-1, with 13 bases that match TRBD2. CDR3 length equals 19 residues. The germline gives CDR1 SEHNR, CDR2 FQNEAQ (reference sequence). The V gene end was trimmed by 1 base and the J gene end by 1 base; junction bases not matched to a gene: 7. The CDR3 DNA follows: TGTGCCAGCAGCTTAGAACGGACTAGCGGGAGTATGTCCTACAATGAGCAGTTCTTC. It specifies CASSLERTSGSMSYNEQFF.

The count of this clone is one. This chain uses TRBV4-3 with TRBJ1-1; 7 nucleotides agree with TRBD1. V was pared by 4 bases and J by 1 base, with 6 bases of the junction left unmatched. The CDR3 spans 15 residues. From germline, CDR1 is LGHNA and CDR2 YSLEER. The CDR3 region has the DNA TGCGCCAGCAGCCCGGAGGGGGCGGGGAACACTGAAGCTTTCTTT. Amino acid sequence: CASSPEGAGNTEAFF.

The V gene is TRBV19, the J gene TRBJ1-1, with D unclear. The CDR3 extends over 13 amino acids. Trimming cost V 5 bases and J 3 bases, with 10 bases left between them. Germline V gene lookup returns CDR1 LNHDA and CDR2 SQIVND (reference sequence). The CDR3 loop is CASSPWGDTEAFF. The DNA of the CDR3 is TGTGCCAGTAGTCCATGGGGAGACACTGAAGCTTTCTTT.

DNA of the CDR3: TGTGCCGGAGCACCCTGGGGTCGCGGGGCAGATACGCAGTATTTT. Protein sequence: CAGAPWGRGADTQYF. The chain combines TRBV11-2 with TRBJ2-3, with D possibly TRBD2 on 6 matching bases. Germline V gene sequence: CDR1 SGHAT, CDR2 FQNNGV. This CDR3 has 15 amino acids. V dropped 11 bases and J dropped 4 bases, with 22 bases sitting between them.

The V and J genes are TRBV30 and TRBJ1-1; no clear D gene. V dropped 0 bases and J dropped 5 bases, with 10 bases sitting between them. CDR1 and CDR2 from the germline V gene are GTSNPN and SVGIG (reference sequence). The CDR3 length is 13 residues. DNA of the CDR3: TGTGCCTGGAGTGTATCCGCGGGGACTGAAGCTTTCTTT. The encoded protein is CAWSVSAGTEAFF.